This T cell receptor (beta chain) was sequenced during a study of blood T cell repertoires in COVID-19. Turning to the study itself: The United States, Italy and Spain supplied acute and convalescent COVID-19 samples.

Libraries were prepared by immunoSEQ multiplex PCR; TCRdb keeps only in-frame clonotypes and omits some of them. The sample includes approximately 110,000 clones, around nine tenths of them seen just once. The source material was peripheral blood. This receptor was taken from a woman aged 50 to 60 with active or convalescent COVID-19.

Written as DNA, the CDR3 is TGTGCCAGCAGCCCGGAGTCGGACACTGAAGCTTTCTTT. Encoded protein: CASSPESDTEAFF. This chain joins TRBV28 and TRBJ1-1, with D unresolved. Germline CDR1 is MDHEN and CDR2 is SYDVKM. This CDR3 spans 13 amino acids. V was shortened by 6 bases and J by 3 bases, with 11 bases between the two germline ends.